The 5 T cell receptor beta chains presented below share a single source sample, sequenced in a study of cytomegalovirus exposure and HLA in healthy donors. PCR primers comprised 60 Vbeta and 13 Jbeta primers. Sequencing was performed with immunoSEQ multiplex PCR; in TCRdb, only in-frame clones are kept and a portion is missing. The sample holds 110,000 or so clones, over 75% seen once. The specimen was PBMCs. The receptors derive from a woman between 18 and 30 years old in good health and CMV-seronegative.

The genes are TRBV10-3 and TRBJ1-1; 8 nucleotides line up with TRBD1. This CDR3 is built from 16 residues. V dropped 4 bases and J dropped 1; count of bases not matched to a gene: 8. Germline V gene lookup returns CDR1 ENHRY and CDR2 SYGVKD. CDR3 region: CAISGTGGRKNTEAFF. CDR3 coding DNA: TGTGCCATCAGTGGAACAGGGGGACGGAAGAACACTGAAGCTTTCTTT.

This sequence joins TRBV4-1 and TRBJ2-1; unclear D gene. Germline values: CDR1 MGHRA, CDR2 YSYEKL. This CDR3 spans 14 amino acids. Deletions cut 3 bases from V and 10 bases from J, with 16 bases between. In nucleotides, the CDR3 is TGCGCCAGCAGCCACGACGACATTCAGCAAGAGCAGTTCTTC. This gives the protein CASSHDDIQQEQFF.

The chain uses TRBV10-3 and TRBJ1-2; 7 bases match TRBD1. The ends lost 0 bases at V and 8 bases at J; junction bases unmatched: 6. Germline V gene sequence: CDR1 ENHRY, CDR2 SYGVKD. The CDR3 sequence is 14 residues long. In DNA, the CDR3 is TGTGCCATCAGTGAGTCGAAACAGGGGAGGGGCTACACCTTC. The encoded protein is CAISESKQGRGYTF.

The rearrangement uses TRBV2 and TRBJ1-5; D unclear. V gave up 2 bases and J gave up 1 base, with 12 bases separating them. Per germline, CDR1 SNHLY and CDR2 FYNNEI. This CDR3 is built from 16 residues. CDR3 amino acids: CASSEFRVYSNQPQHF. The CDR3 nucleotides are TGTGCCAGCAGTGAATTTCGGGTGTACAGCAATCAGCCCCAGCATTTT.

This chain uses TRBV4-1 with TRBJ2-6; a weak D match, TRBD2 (5 bases). Germline values: CDR1 MGHRA, CDR2 YSYEKL. V lost 2 bases to trimming and J lost 13 bases, with 9 bases between them. CDR3 length equals 12 residues. CDR3 bases: TGCGCCAGCAGCCAACGGGGTGGGGTCCTGACTTTC. Translated, it gives CASSQRGGVLTF.